This is a list of T cell receptor beta chains from one sample in a study of blood T cell repertoires in COVID-19. Measured with immunoSEQ multiplex PCR; TCRdb has only the in-frame clones, and not every one. Of roughly 120,000 clones in the sample, approximately 74% were seen once. The sample comprised peripheral blood. These receptors all come from an elderly man with COVID-19, enrolled during active disease. The conserved cysteine and the conserved F or W are not part of the CDR3 here.

v_gene: TRBV3-1/TRBV3-2; j_gene: TRBJ2-1; CDR3aa: ASSTMASGSGDEQF
v_gene: TRBV28; j_gene: TRBJ1-2; CDR3aa: ASSTGGPYNGYT
v_gene: TRBV5-8; j_gene: TRBJ2-5; CDR3aa: ASSLLRTQY
v_gene: TRBV7-3; j_gene: TRBJ2-3; CDR3aa: ASSLLLDTQY
v_gene: TRBV7-9; j_gene: TRBJ2-7; CDR3aa: ASSLVWSSGYEQY
v_gene: TRBV27; j_gene: TRBJ2-1; CDR3aa: ASSFLGSLQF
v_gene: TRBV6-1; j_gene: TRBJ1-6; CDR3aa: ASSEEHSPLH
v_gene: TRBV9; j_gene: TRBJ2-3; CDR3aa: ASSKDSGVGVTDTQY
v_gene: TRBV5-1; j_gene: TRBJ2-5; CDR3aa: ASSPLRPGGETQY
v_gene: TRBV11-2; j_gene: TRBJ2-2; CDR3aa: ASSLVGGRSGELF
v_gene: TRBV12-3/TRBV12-4; j_gene: TRBJ1-5; CDR3aa: ASTYSNQPQH
v_gene: TRBV9; j_gene: TRBJ2-1; CDR3aa: ASSLPSGRNEQF
v_gene: TRBV28; j_gene: TRBJ1-1; CDR3aa: ASSLGGAINTEAF
v_gene: TRBV2; j_gene: TRBJ1-1; CDR3aa: ASIMDRVSNTEAF
v_gene: TRBV2; j_gene: TRBJ1-2; CDR3aa: ASSEDRGANYGYT
v_gene: TRBV9; j_gene: TRBJ2-7; CDR3aa: ASSPGGQGYEQY
v_gene: TRBV7-3; j_gene: TRBJ1-5; CDR3aa: ASSLDSGQPQH
v_gene: TRBV7-2; j_gene: TRBJ2-1; CDR3aa: ASSPQSGGREQF
v_gene: TRBV5-8; j_gene: TRBJ1-2; CDR3aa: ASSLPGGDYGYT
v_gene: TRBV6-5; j_gene: TRBJ1-5; CDR3aa: ASSFDRSRNQPQH
v_gene: TRBV28; j_gene: TRBJ2-3; CDR3aa: ASSFRGEGPDTQY
v_gene: TRBV4-2; j_gene: TRBJ2-1; CDR3aa: ASSPPASPHNEQF
v_gene: TRBV10-3; j_gene: TRBJ2-2; CDR3aa: AIRGTSGRNTGELF
v_gene: TRBV5-4; j_gene: TRBJ2-3; CDR3aa: ASSLQGTDTQY
v_gene: TRBV7-2; j_gene: TRBJ2-7; CDR3aa: ASSSFSSDRGHEQY
v_gene: TRBV28; j_gene: TRBJ2-5; CDR3aa: ASSTPSGETQY
v_gene: TRBV7-9; j_gene: TRBJ1-2; CDR3aa: ASSRTGERYGYT
v_gene: TRBV19; j_gene: TRBJ2-7; CDR3aa: ASSMSGPAYEQY
v_gene: TRBV4-2; j_gene: TRBJ2-7; CDR3aa: ASSQGEGQGIEQY
v_gene: TRBV18; j_gene: TRBJ1-4; CDR3aa: ASSSMGPDRATNEKLF
v_gene: TRBV28; j_gene: TRBJ2-4; CDR3aa: ASSPPRTSGIQY
v_gene: TRBV11-2; j_gene: TRBJ1-6; CDR3aa: ASSQAPRDSPLH
v_gene: TRBV27; j_gene: TRBJ2-2; CDR3aa: ASSLWTGGGELF
v_gene: TRBV5-8; j_gene: TRBJ1-1; CDR3aa: ASSLGNRDETEAF
v_gene: TRBV29-1; j_gene: TRBJ1-1; CDR3aa: SVLKDREGAF
v_gene: TRBV7-9; j_gene: TRBJ2-3; CDR3aa: ASSFDYPRTDTQY
v_gene: TRBV19; j_gene: TRBJ2-2; CDR3aa: ASSGQGIGELF
v_gene: TRBV4-1; j_gene: TRBJ2-3; CDR3aa: ASSQDGREGDTQY
v_gene: TRBV11-2; j_gene: TRBJ1-1; CDR3aa: ASSPPGWVNTEAF
v_gene: TRBV15; j_gene: TRBJ2-1; CDR3aa: ATSRVQGANRAYNEQF
v_gene: TRBV28; j_gene: TRBJ1-4; CDR3aa: ASSLSEVDRLDATNEKLF
v_gene: TRBV4-1; j_gene: TRBJ2-2; CDR3aa: ASSFRQLRNTGELF
v_gene: TRBV18; j_gene: TRBJ2-7; CDR3aa: ASSPRGTRSDYEQY
v_gene: TRBV30; j_gene: TRBJ1-6; CDR3aa: AWSMTGSVSPLH
v_gene: TRBV6-5; j_gene: TRBJ1-2; CDR3aa: ASSPTGADYGYT
v_gene: TRBV11-3; j_gene: TRBJ1-1; CDR3aa: ASSLGQSNTEAF
v_gene: TRBV3-1/TRBV3-2; j_gene: TRBJ1-2; CDR3aa: ASSQGDRVYGYT
v_gene: TRBV19; j_gene: TRBJ2-5; CDR3aa: ASSDRGRAETQY
v_gene: TRBV10-3; j_gene: TRBJ2-5; CDR3aa: ATIPELAGTETQY
v_gene: TRBV5-1; j_gene: TRBJ2-5; CDR3aa: ASSLAGRETQY
v_gene: TRBV19; j_gene: TRBJ2-4; CDR3aa: ASSGTGGWGKNIQY
v_gene: TRBV3-1/TRBV3-2; j_gene: TRBJ2-7; CDR3aa: ASSAGTMKSYEQY
v_gene: TRBV11-2; j_gene: TRBJ2-5; CDR3aa: ASSRGQQETQY
v_gene: TRBV11-2; j_gene: TRBJ2-1; CDR3aa: ASSLRRLDEQF